A selection of T cell receptor beta chains follows, all from one sample in a study of high-grade serous ovarian cancer treatment subgroups. This table comes from immunoSEQ multiplex PCR, and its TCRdb copy is limited to in-frame clones, with some not included. The sample contains about 36,000 clones, around 80% of which appear only once. Sequenced sample: tumor tissue. These receptors originate from a human donor with high-grade serous ovarian cancer. Both conserved end residues are part of each CDR3. A D gene is named only where the DNA matches it firmly. Only some rows state a clone size, as once, few, many or a class for expanded clones.

J	V	size	D	DNA	CDR3
TRBJ2-2	TRBV13	few	-	TGTGCCAGCAATAGACAACATAACGGGGAGCTGTTTTTT	CASNRQHNGELFF
TRBJ1-5	TRBV4-1	-	-	TGCGCCAGCAGCCCAACGCGGGGGATGTTTCAGCCCCAGCATTTT	CASSPTRGMFQPQHF
TRBJ2-2	TRBV6-6	-	TRBD2	TGTGCCAGCTTCCCCCGGACTAGCGGGAGCGCCGGGGAGCTGTTTTTT	CASFPRTSGSAGELFF
TRBJ1-1	TRBV7-2	-	TRBD1	TGTGCCAGCAGCTTGGGCGGGACAGGTCCGTTTGGGACTGAAGCTTTCTTT	CASSLGGTGPFGTEAFF
TRBJ1-4	TRBV20-1	-	-	TGCAGTGCTAGCTTAGGTGAAAAACTGTTTTTT	CSASLGEKLFF
TRBJ2-7	TRBV4-1	-	-	TGCGCCAGCAGCCAGCCACAAGAGGAAGACCCGTACGAGCAGTACTTC	CASSQPQEEDPYEQYF
TRBJ2-7	TRBV9	-	TRBD2	TGTGCCAGCAGCGTAACAGCGGGAGGGTACGAGCAGTACTTC	CASSVTAGGYEQYF
TRBJ2-4	TRBV4-3	few	-	TGCGCCAGCAGCCAAGGCCCCCGGGGCCTAGCCAAAAACATTCAGTACTTC	CASSQGPRGLAKNIQYF
TRBJ1-2	TRBV19	few	-	TGTGCCAGTACCTATATGGGGACACCTTATGGCTACACCTTC	CASTYMGTPYGYTF
TRBJ2-7	TRBV27	-	-	TGTGCCAGCTTTGGACAGTCCTTATACGAGCAGTACTTC	CASFGQSLYEQYF
TRBJ1-1	TRBV6-5	-	-	TGTGCCAGCAATGGGAGGGGAATGAACACTGAAGCTTTCTTT	CASNGRGMNTEAFF
TRBJ2-6	TRBV4-1	-	TRBD2	TGCGCCAGCAGCCAAGCTTCGACCCGGGGGGGCTACTCTGGGGCCAACGTCCTGACTTTC	CASSQASTRGGYSGANVLTF
TRBJ2-5	TRBV7-2	-	-	TGTGCCAGCAGCTTAGCGCCGCCTGGGCTGGAGACCCAGTACTTC	CASSLAPPGLETQYF
TRBJ2-2	TRBV7-8	-	TRBD2	TGTGCCAGCAGCTTAGCGGACGGGTTTAAAGCGGGAGGGCACGGCACCGGGGAGCTGTTTTTT	CASSLADGFKAGGHGTGELFF
TRBJ2-2	TRBV6-1	-	TRBD1	TGTGCCAGCAGGACGACAGGGACCGGGGAGCTGTTTTTT	CASRTTGTGELFF
TRBJ2-7	TRBV15	-	-	TGTGCCACCTCTTTAGAGGGGACCTCCTACGAGCAGTACTTC	CATSLEGTSYEQYF
TRBJ1-5	TRBV7-2	-	-	TGCGCCAGCAGCCAAGCTAGGTTCGCCCAGCCCCAGCATTTT	CASSQARFAQPQHF
TRBJ1-1	TRBV14	medium-sized	-	TGTGCCAGCAGCCAAGGAGGGCCCGAAGCTTTCTTT	CASSQGGPEAFF
TRBJ2-5	TRBV5-6	-	-	TGTGCCAGCAGCTTGAAGGCAGCGTACCAAGAGACCCAGTACTTC	CASSLKAAYQETQYF
TRBJ2-3	TRBV5-6	-	TRBD2	TGTGCCAGCAGCTTGGGGACTAGCGGCACAGATACGCAGTATTTT	CASSLGTSGTDTQYF
TRBJ2-7	TRBV28	-	TRBD2	TGTGCCAGCAGCCGTAGCGGGAGACCCTACGAGCAGTACTTC	CASSRSGRPYEQYF
TRBJ2-7	TRBV6-5	-	-	TGTGCCAGCAGTTACTCCCTACAGGGACACTACGAGCAGTACTTC	CASSYSLQGHYEQYF
TRBJ1-1	TRBV5-1	-	-	TGCGCCAGCAGCTTGGATTTGACAGGCCGGAACACTGAAGCTTTCTTT	CASSLDLTGRNTEAFF
TRBJ2-7	TRBV28	-	-	TGTGCCAGCAGTTGGGTGACGGACGAGCAGTACTTC	CASSWVTDEQYF
TRBJ2-1	TRBV18	-	TRBD2	TGTGCCAGCTCCCCTCGGGGTAGCGGGAGAGGCAATGAGCAGTTCTTC	CASSPRGSGRGNEQFF
TRBJ2-7	TRBV21-1	-	-	TGTGCCAGCAGCAAAACAGACTACACCGAACGGACTTCCCACGAGCAGTACTTC	CASSKTDYTERTSHEQYF
TRBJ2-1	TRBV4-1	-	TRBD2	TGCGCCAGCAGCCAGGGGGGTAGCGGGAGGTTGGGGAATGAGCAGTTCTTC	CASSQGGSGRLGNEQFF
TRBJ1-2	TRBV4-2	-	-	TGTGCCAGCAGCCAACCGGCGGGAGTACCTCATGGCTACACCTTC	CASSQPAGVPHGYTF
TRBJ2-6	TRBV28	-	TRBD2	TGTGCCAGCAGCTCCGGGAGGGTATCTAGCTCTGGGGCCAACGTCCTGACTTTC	CASSSGRVSSSGANVLTF
TRBJ2-3	TRBV4-1	-	-	TGCGCCAGCAGCCCCGGGACTTTCAGCACAGATACGCAGTATTTT	CASSPGTFSTDTQYF
TRBJ2-7	TRBV4-1	-	-	TGCGCCAGCGTGGAAAGCGGCGAGCAGTACTTC	CASVESGEQYF
TRBJ1-1	TRBV19	-	TRBD1	TGTGCCAGTACGGACAGGGGGTGGACTGAAGCTTTCTTT	CASTDRGWTEAFF
TRBJ1-5	TRBV4-1	few	-	TGCGCCAGCAGCCAAGACTGGAGGACAGATAGCAATCAGCCCCAGCATTTT	CASSQDWRTDSNQPQHF
TRBJ2-7	TRBV27	-	TRBD1	TGTGCCAGCAGTGAGCCCGGGACAGGGGTTTACGAGCAGTACTTC	CASSEPGTGVYEQYF
TRBJ2-4	TRBV19	-	-	TGTGCCAGTAGACCCACAGGGAATAAAAACATTCAGTACTTC	CASRPTGNKNIQYF
TRBJ1-2	TRBV10-3	-	TRBD1	TGTGCCATCAACATTAGGGGGCAGGGGTTGAGCGGCTACACCTTC	CAINIRGQGLSGYTF
TRBJ2-7	TRBV6-6	-	-	TGTGCCAGCAGTTGGACAATAGGCGAGCAGTACTTC	CASSWTIGEQYF
TRBJ1-3	TRBV5-1	-	-	TGCGCCAGCAGTCCCCTGGAGGCGGTCTCCTCTGGAAACACCATATATTTT	CASSPLEAVSSGNTIYF
TRBJ2-5	TRBV4-1	once	TRBD2	TGCGCCAGCAGCCACGTCACTAGCGGGAGGGCCCGAGGTGGAGAGACCCAGTACTTC	CASSHVTSGRARGGETQYF
TRBJ2-2	TRBV6-6	-	TRBD2	TGTGCCAGCAGTTACGGGGGACTAGCGAACACCGGGGAGCTGTTTTTT	CASSYGGLANTGELFF
TRBJ2-3	TRBV28	-	-	TGTGCCAGCAGTTTGATAGGGGAAAGCACAGATACGCAGTATTTT	CASSLIGESTDTQYF
TRBJ2-7	TRBV29-1	-	TRBD1	TGCAGCGTTGTACAGGGGGCCTACGAGCAGTACTTC	CSVVQGAYEQYF
TRBJ2-7	TRBV7-2	-	-	TGTGCCAGCAGCATCATCGGCGGATTCCGGTCCTACGAGCAGTACTTC	CASSIIGGFRSYEQYF
TRBJ2-7	TRBV15	-	-	TGTGCCACCAGCAGAGAAGGGGGACTTTACGAGCAGTACTTC	CATSREGGLYEQYF
TRBJ1-1	TRBV19	few	TRBD1	TGTGCCAGTAGTTCGACAGGGTTGTACACTGAAGCTTTCTTT	CASSSTGLYTEAFF
TRBJ2-5	TRBV7-9	-	-	TGTGCCAGCAGCTTAGGGAAAGAGACCCAGTACTTC	CASSLGKETQYF
TRBJ2-7	TRBV11-3	-	TRBD2	TGTGCCAGCAGCCCCAACGGGACTAGCGGGACGAACTCCTACGAGCAGTACTTC	CASSPNGTSGTNSYEQYF
TRBJ2-7	TRBV5-4	-	-	TGTGCCAGCAGCTTGGGGCAGGGCACGAACGAGCAGTACTTC	CASSLGQGTNEQYF
TRBJ1-2	TRBV6-1	-	-	TGTGCCAGCACCGCTAGCGGGGAAACTAACTATGGCTACACCTTC	CASTASGETNYGYTF
TRBJ2-7	TRBV18	-	TRBD2	TGTGCCAGCTCACTCGGGACTAGCAGCGAGCAGTACTTC	CASSLGTSSEQYF
TRBJ1-3	TRBV19	-	TRBD1	TGTGCCAGTAGTTCGACAGGGACTGGAAACACCATATATTTT	CASSSTGTGNTIYF
TRBJ2-6	TRBV19	-	-	TGTGCCAGTAGTTTATCTGGGGCCAACGTCCTGACTTTC	CASSLSGANVLTF
TRBJ2-5	TRBV30	-	-	TGTGCCTGGAGCAACCTAGCGCCCCCCCAAGAGACCCAGTACTTC	CAWSNLAPPQETQYF
TRBJ1-4	TRBV28	few	-	TGTGCCAGCAGTTTTAAAGTCGACGACGGAGTTTTTTTT	CASSFKVDDGVFF
TRBJ1-5	TRBV10-3	-	-	TGTGCCATCAGCGATACCCTCGGGGGTGAATCAGGGAACCAGCCCCAGCATTTT	CAISDTLGGESGNQPQHF